The subject of this entry is one TCR beta chain. This clonotype was recorded a few times. Its specific antigen is unknown. It has no much larger one-base neighbor in the sample; base qualities were not kept. Relative to germline, V is 3 bases shorter and J is 2 bases shorter, with 7 bases between their ends. The germline V gene sets CDR1 to MRHNA and CDR2 to SNTAGT. Counted from cysteine to phenylalanine, this CDR3 has 13 amino acids. This entry keeps only the CDR3 DNA: 39 bases, framed from base 1. This sample was included in a study of T-cell memory formation after mild COVID-19 (dated by TCRdb to 2020 to 2023). As for the study more broadly: TCR sequence clusters from the two donors were largely donor specific. The cohort was made up of two young adult volunteers, one female and one male, who were previously healthy. In a couple of donors, T-cell clones that expanded and contracted after mild COVID-19 were tracked by sequencing TCRalpha and TCRbeta repertoires over time. Results and caveats for the whole study, not just this receptor: Only a couple of mild cases were covered by the study, and larger cohorts that include severe cases with pre-infection samples were considered necessary. Clones contracting from day 15 to 85 had balanced CD4/CD8 phenotypes, while a second wave expanding from day 15 to 37 was biased towards CD4+. Contracting CD4+ clones appeared mostly in the CM and EM memory subsets, whereas CD8+ clones were enriched in EMRA. Whether the second-wave clones peaking on day 37 were SARS-CoV-2 specific was not confirmed. Some responding clones were found in pre-infection memory, which suggests that pre-existing cross-reactive memory T cells took part in the SARS-CoV-2 response.

PBMCs were isolated by Ficoll-Paque density gradient centrifugation. The instrument given in TCRdb is Illumina NovaSeq 6000. cDNA libraries for TCRalpha and TCRbeta were prepared by 5'RACE using constant-segment primers, with sample barcodes and unique molecular identifiers added. RNA was extracted from every sample with Trizol reagent. Libraries were amplified in two PCR steps, with a second sample barcode and Illumina TruSeq adapters added in the second step. Libraries were sequenced on an Illumina NovaSeq with 2 x 150 bp paired-end reads. As for how the authors treated the data: Demultiplexing of reads and collapsing into UMI-guided consensus sequences were performed with migec v1.2.7. Using mixcr v2.1.11, UMI consensuses were aligned to TRA and TRB V and J templates and then assembled into clonotypes. Clonotypes were classified as expanded or contracted when called significant by both edgeR and NoisET, with noise models trained on biological replicates. For edgeR calls, a false discovery rate-adjusted p below 0.01 and a log2 fold-change threshold of 1 were applied. As an exploratory analysis of dynamics, max-normalized trajectories of the 1000 most abundant clonotypes were examined by PCA with hierarchical clustering. Separately sequenced CD4+ and CD8+ repertoires were used to assign the CD4 or CD8 phenotype of responding clones. TCRdb took the public reads, trimmed them with fastp at Q25, ran MiXCR for clone calling and kept in-frame beta chains. Entries that share a CDR3 protein sequence are merged under the most common genes and DNA. The V and J calls and clone size come from TCRdb's table, not from the authors' own analysis. The sample table lists around 320,000 distinct CDR3 sequences, 14% of them with a count of one. The ten top clones hold over 20% of the sample.

The chain links TRBV6-4 with TRBJ1-1; there is no confident call for the D gene. This receptor was taken from a man between 18 and 35 years old who had mild COVID-19 (a few samples of this study predate the infection). The sample titles of this study are shuffled in the database, so cell type and time point are left out; the donor was told from shared clones. Sequencing was carried out using PBMCs or a T cell subset sorted from them (not recorded which). In nucleotides, the sequence is TGTGCCAGCAGTGAGGAGGGAAACACTGAAGCTTTCTTT. Its amino acids are CASSEEGNTEAFF.